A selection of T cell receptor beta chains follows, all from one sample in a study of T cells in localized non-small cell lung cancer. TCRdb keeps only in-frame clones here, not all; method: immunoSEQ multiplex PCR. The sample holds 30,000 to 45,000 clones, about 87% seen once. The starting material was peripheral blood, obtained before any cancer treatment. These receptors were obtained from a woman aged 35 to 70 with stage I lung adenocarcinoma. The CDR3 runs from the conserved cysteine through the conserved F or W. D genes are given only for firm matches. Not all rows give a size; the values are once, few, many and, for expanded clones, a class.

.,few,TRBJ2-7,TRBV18,CASSPPSSLEQYF,TGTGCCAGCTCACCACCGTCTTCCCTCGAGCAGTACTTC
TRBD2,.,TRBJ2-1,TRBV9,CASSPGTSGPEQFF,TGTGCCAGCAGCCCCGGGACTAGCGGTCCTGAGCAGTTCTTC
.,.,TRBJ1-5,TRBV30,CAWSPGFWGENQPQHF,TGTGCCTGGAGTCCAGGCTTCTGGGGTGAGAATCAGCCCCAGCATTTT
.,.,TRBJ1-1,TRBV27,CASSFNWNTEAFF,TGTGCCAGCTCGTTCAATTGGAACACTGAAGCTTTCTTT
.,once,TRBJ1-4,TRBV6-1,CASSERGGATNEKLFF,TGTGCCAGCAGTGAAAGGGGGGGAGCAACTAATGAAAAACTGTTTTTT
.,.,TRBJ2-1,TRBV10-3,CAISRPGSYNEQFF,TGTGCCATCAGTCGACCCGGCTCCTACAATGAGCAGTTCTTC
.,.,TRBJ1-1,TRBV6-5,CASSYSTVVGTEAFF,TGTGCCAGCAGTTACTCGACAGTAGTGGGCACTGAAGCTTTCTTT
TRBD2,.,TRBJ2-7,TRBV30,CAWSEGASGAYEQYF,TGTGCCTGGAGTGAAGGGGCTAGCGGGGCGTACGAGCAGTACTTC
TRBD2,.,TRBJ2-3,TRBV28,CASSPTTGTSGEDTQYF,TGTGCCAGCAGCCCCACTACCGGGACTAGCGGTGAGGATACGCAGTATTTT
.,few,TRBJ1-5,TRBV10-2,CASTAAGGQPQHF,TGCGCCAGCACTGCGGCGGGGGGCCAGCCCCAGCATTTT
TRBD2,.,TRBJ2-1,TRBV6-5,CASSSWTRRGNEQFF,TGTGCCAGCAGTTCCTGGACTAGAAGGGGCAATGAGCAGTTCTTC
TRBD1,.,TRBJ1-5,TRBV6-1,CASSGQGAINQPQHF,TGTGCCAGCAGTGGCCAGGGGGCTATCAATCAGCCCCAGCATTTT
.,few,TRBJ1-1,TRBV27,CASSLGFHTEAFF,TGTGCCAGCAGTTTAGGGTTCCACACTGAAGCTTTCTTT
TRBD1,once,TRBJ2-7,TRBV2,CASREGTGGYEQYF,TGTGCCAGCAGGGAAGGGACAGGGGGCTACGAGCAGTACTTC
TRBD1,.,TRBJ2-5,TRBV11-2,CAHSRDRQETQYF,TGTGCCCACTCCCGGGACAGACAAGAGACCCAGTACTTC
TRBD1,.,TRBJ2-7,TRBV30,CAWSALRGTGVNEQYF,TGTGCCTGGAGTGCCCTAAGGGGGACAGGGGTTAACGAGCAGTACTTC
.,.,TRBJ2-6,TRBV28,CASSSGANVLTF,TGTGCCAGCTCTTCTGGGGCCAACGTCCTGACTTTC
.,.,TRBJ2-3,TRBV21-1,CASRPIAVRTDTQYF,TGTGCCAGCCGCCCAATAGCGGTACGCACAGATACGCAGTATTTT
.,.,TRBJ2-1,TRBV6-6,CASKTYNEQFF,TGTGCCAGCAAAACCTACAATGAGCAGTTCTTC
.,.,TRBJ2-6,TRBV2,CASSVARFSGANVLTF,TGTGCCAGCAGTGTGGCCAGATTCTCTGGGGCCAACGTCCTGACTTTC
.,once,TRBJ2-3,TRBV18,CASSPYSRSGTDTQYF,TGTGCCAGCTCACCGTACTCCCGGAGCGGGACAGATACGCAGTATTTT
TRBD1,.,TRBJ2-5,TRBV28,CASSLPDRDQETQYF,TGTGCCAGCAGTTTACCGGACAGGGACCAAGAGACCCAGTACTTC
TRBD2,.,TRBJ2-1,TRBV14,CASSPPGGGTNEQFF,TGTGCCAGCAGCCCACCTGGGGGGGGAACTAATGAGCAGTTCTTC
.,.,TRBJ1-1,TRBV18,CASSPPQLNTEAFF,TGTGCCAGCTCACCACCGCAGTTGAACACTGAAGCTTTCTTT
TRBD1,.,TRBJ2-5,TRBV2,CASRGDRGPQETQYF,TGTGCCAGCAGGGGGGACAGGGGGCCCCAAGAGACCCAGTACTTC
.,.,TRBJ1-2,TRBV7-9,CASSLAGGRAHYGYTF,TGTGCCAGCAGCTTAGCGGGGGGCAGAGCCCACTATGGCTACACCTTC
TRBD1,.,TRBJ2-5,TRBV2,CASKTGGETQYF,TGTGCCAGCAAAACAGGGGGAGAGACCCAGTACTTC
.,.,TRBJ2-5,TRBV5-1,CASSIDKETQYF,TGCGCCAGCAGCATCGACAAGGAGACCCAGTACTTC
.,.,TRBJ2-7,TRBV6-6,CASSPTGGGYEQYF,TGTGCCAGCAGTCCCACGGGTGGGGGCTACGAGCAGTACTTC